The rows below give T cell receptor beta chains drawn from one sample of a study of blood T cell repertoires in COVID-19. Repertoires were generated with immunoSEQ multiplex PCR, while TCRdb's copy carries only in-frame clones and drops some. The sample lists fewer than 350,000 clones, 75% to 90% occurring once. Sequenced: peripheral blood. All receptors come from a woman in her 30s who had recovered from COVID-19. Each CDR3 is given with its conserved first and last residue. The order of the fields is CDR3 length, J gene, D gene, clone size, V gene, CDR3 protein, CDR3 DNA. D genes are given only for firm matches. Size is omitted from some rows. Given values are once, few, many or a class for expanded clones.

len: 12; j_gene: TRBJ2-1; d_gene: .; abundance: .; v_gene: TRBV10-3; CDR3aa: CAISKTRREQFF; CDR3nt: TGTGCCATCAGCAAAACTAGACGTGAGCAGTTCTTC
len: 13; j_gene: TRBJ2-3; d_gene: .; abundance: .; v_gene: TRBV6-1; CDR3aa: CASSEPYTDTQYF; CDR3nt: TGTGCCAGCAGTGAACCCTACACAGATACGCAGTATTTT
len: 14; j_gene: TRBJ1-2; d_gene: TRBD1; abundance: once; v_gene: TRBV2; CDR3aa: CASSEGTGVFGYTF; CDR3nt: TGTGCCAGCAGTGAAGGGACAGGGGTTTTTGGCTACACCTTC
len: 21; j_gene: TRBJ2-6; d_gene: TRBD1; abundance: .; v_gene: TRBV30; CDR3aa: CAWSVRYRDRSLLTGANVLTF; CDR3nt: TGTGCCTGGAGTGTAAGGTACCGGGACAGGAGCCTTTTGACTGGGGCCAACGTCCTGACTTTC
len: 13; j_gene: TRBJ2-1; d_gene: .; abundance: .; v_gene: TRBV11-3; CDR3aa: CASSPGTQGRQFF; CDR3nt: TGTGCCAGCAGCCCCGGGACTCAAGGGAGGCAGTTCTTC
len: 14; j_gene: TRBJ2-3; d_gene: .; abundance: .; v_gene: TRBV2; CDR3aa: CASIRDLSTDTQYF; CDR3nt: TGTGCCAGCATCCGGGACTTAAGCACAGATACGCAGTATTTT
len: 14; j_gene: TRBJ2-1; d_gene: TRBD2; abundance: .; v_gene: TRBV9; CDR3aa: CASSVTSGVNEQFF; CDR3nt: TGTGCCAGCAGCGTAACTAGCGGGGTCAATGAGCAGTTCTTC
len: 15; j_gene: TRBJ2-7; d_gene: .; abundance: few; v_gene: TRBV5-6; CDR3aa: CASSPRTGMSYEQYF; CDR3nt: TGTGCCAGCAGCCCCCGGACTGGAATGTCCTACGAGCAGTACTTC
len: 13; j_gene: TRBJ1-1; d_gene: TRBD1; abundance: .; v_gene: TRBV12-3/TRBV12-4; CDR3aa: CASSLLQGGEAFF; CDR3nt: TGTGCCAGCAGTTTATTGCAGGGGGGTGAAGCTTTCTTT
len: 12; j_gene: TRBJ1-1; d_gene: .; abundance: .; v_gene: TRBV28; CDR3aa: CASSLWAGQAFF; CDR3nt: TGTGCCAGCAGTTTATGGGCAGGGCAAGCTTTCTTT
len: 14; j_gene: TRBJ1-5; d_gene: TRBD1; abundance: few; v_gene: TRBV19; CDR3aa: CASSMGQSNQPQHF; CDR3nt: TGTGCCAGTAGTATGGGACAGAGCAATCAGCCCCAGCATTTT
len: 12; j_gene: TRBJ2-7; d_gene: .; abundance: .; v_gene: TRBV3-1/TRBV3-2; CDR3aa: CASSQQGGEQYF; CDR3nt: TGTGCCAGCAGCCAACAGGGAGGCGAGCAGTACTTC
len: 12; j_gene: TRBJ2-1; d_gene: .; abundance: once; v_gene: TRBV3-1/TRBV3-2; CDR3aa: CASSQDLDEQFF; CDR3nt: TGTGCCAGCAGCCAAGATCTAGATGAGCAGTTCTTC
len: 14; j_gene: TRBJ1-5; d_gene: .; abundance: few; v_gene: TRBV2; CDR3aa: CASSEVSRDQPQHF; CDR3nt: TGTGCCAGCAGTGAGGTTTCACGGGATCAGCCCCAGCATTTT
len: 16; j_gene: TRBJ2-2; d_gene: TRBD2; abundance: .; v_gene: TRBV6-4; CDR3aa: CASSASISGDTGELFF; CDR3nt: TGTGCCAGCAGTGCGTCAATTAGCGGGGACACCGGGGAGCTGTTTTTT
len: 16; j_gene: TRBJ2-1; d_gene: .; abundance: .; v_gene: TRBV11-2; CDR3aa: CASSLVAGKVENEQFF; CDR3nt: TGTGCCAGCAGCTTAGTGGCGGGAAAGGTCGAGAATGAGCAGTTCTTC
len: 16; j_gene: TRBJ1-6; d_gene: TRBD1; abundance: .; v_gene: TRBV19; CDR3aa: CASGDSGMRINSPLHF; CDR3nt: TGTGCCAGTGGGGACAGTGGGATGCGGATTAATTCACCCCTCCACTTT
len: 11; j_gene: TRBJ2-1; d_gene: .; abundance: .; v_gene: TRBV27; CDR3aa: CATGGYNEQFF; CDR3nt: TGTGCCACCGGGGGTTACAATGAGCAGTTCTTC
len: 17; j_gene: TRBJ1-2; d_gene: TRBD1; abundance: .; v_gene: TRBV28; CDR3aa: CASSLGTGGAKLYGYTF; CDR3nt: TGTGCCAGCAGTTTGGGGACAGGGGGCGCGAAGCTTTATGGCTACACCTTC
len: 14; j_gene: TRBJ1-1; d_gene: .; abundance: .; v_gene: TRBV4-3; CDR3aa: CASSQNYRDTEAFF; CDR3nt: TGCGCCAGCAGCCAAAACTACAGGGACACTGAAGCTTTCTTT
len: 14; j_gene: TRBJ2-7; d_gene: .; abundance: .; v_gene: TRBV4-1; CDR3aa: CASSQVFRSYEQYF; CDR3nt: TGCGCCAGCAGCCAAGTTTTCAGATCCTACGAGCAGTACTTC
len: 15; j_gene: TRBJ1-6; d_gene: TRBD1; abundance: .; v_gene: TRBV3-1/TRBV3-2; CDR3aa: CASSPRTGGISPLHF; CDR3nt: TGTGCCAGCAGCCCCCGGACAGGGGGCATCTCACCCCTCCACTTT
len: 16; j_gene: TRBJ2-3; d_gene: TRBD1; abundance: .; v_gene: TRBV6-1; CDR3aa: CASSVRGLRTSDTQYF; CDR3nt: TGTGCCAGCAGTGTCAGGGGGCTTAGAACCTCAGATACGCAGTATTTT
len: 15; j_gene: TRBJ1-1; d_gene: TRBD1; abundance: .; v_gene: TRBV5-4; CDR3aa: CASSPTGQGWTEAFF; CDR3nt: TGTGCCAGCAGCCCGACCGGACAGGGCTGGACTGAAGCTTTCTTT
len: 15; j_gene: TRBJ2-7; d_gene: TRBD1; abundance: .; v_gene: TRBV11-2; CDR3aa: CASSPRTGEPYEQYF; CDR3nt: TGTGCCAGCAGCCCCCGGACAGGGGAGCCCTACGAGCAGTACTTC
len: 13; j_gene: TRBJ1-2; d_gene: .; abundance: few; v_gene: TRBV2; CDR3aa: CASSEDWDYGYTF; CDR3nt: TGTGCCAGCAGTGAGGACTGGGACTATGGCTACACCTTC
len: 15; j_gene: TRBJ2-3; d_gene: .; abundance: .; v_gene: TRBV3-1/TRBV3-2; CDR3aa: CASSRSLAVGDTQYF; CDR3nt: TGTGCCAGCAGCCGAAGTTTGGCGGTTGGAGATACGCAGTATTTT
len: 17; j_gene: TRBJ2-3; d_gene: TRBD2; abundance: .; v_gene: TRBV9; CDR3aa: CASSVLPGAGRGDTQYF; CDR3nt: TGTGCCAGCAGCGTCCTCCCCGGAGCGGGAAGGGGAGATACGCAGTATTTT
len: 13; j_gene: TRBJ2-1; d_gene: .; abundance: .; v_gene: TRBV7-9; CDR3aa: CASSGQGGVEQFF; CDR3nt: TGTGCCAGCAGCGGACAGGGAGGGGTGGAGCAGTTCTTC
len: 14; j_gene: TRBJ2-7; d_gene: TRBD2; abundance: medium-sized; v_gene: TRBV10-3; CDR3aa: CATTTPGLAYEQYF; CDR3nt: TGTGCCACGACTACCCCGGGACTAGCCTACGAGCAGTACTTC
len: 11; j_gene: TRBJ2-7; d_gene: .; abundance: .; v_gene: TRBV6-6; CDR3aa: CASKGGYEQYF; CDR3nt: TGTGCCTCCAAGGGAGGCTACGAGCAGTACTTC
len: 16; j_gene: TRBJ2-2; d_gene: .; abundance: .; v_gene: TRBV21-1; CDR3aa: CASSPQTGGCSGELFF; CDR3nt: TGTGCCAGCAGCCCCCAGACAGGGGGTTGCTCCGGGGAGCTGTTTTTT
len: 17; j_gene: TRBJ2-3; d_gene: .; abundance: .; v_gene: TRBV19; CDR3aa: CASSMRWRTTSTDTQYF; CDR3nt: TGTGCCAGTAGTATGCGGTGGAGGACCACTAGCACAGATACGCAGTATTTT
len: 11; j_gene: TRBJ2-7; d_gene: .; abundance: .; v_gene: TRBV11-2; CDR3aa: CASSSEIQQYF; CDR3nt: TGTGCCAGCAGCTCCGAGATCCAGCAGTACTTC
len: 14; j_gene: TRBJ1-2; d_gene: .; abundance: .; v_gene: TRBV2; CDR3aa: CASRPRDFGDGYTF; CDR3nt: TGTGCCAGCAGACCCAGGGACTTTGGAGATGGCTACACCTTC
len: 16; j_gene: TRBJ1-5; d_gene: .; abundance: .; v_gene: TRBV10-2; CDR3aa: CASSVGVEVSNQPQHF; CDR3nt: TGCGCCAGCAGTGTCGGGGTGGAGGTAAGCAATCAGCCCCAGCATTTT
len: 18; j_gene: TRBJ2-5; d_gene: TRBD1; abundance: .; v_gene: TRBV6-6; CDR3aa: CASSRGRAGQGLQETQYF; CDR3nt: TGTGCCAGCAGTCGAGGTCGAGCGGGACAGGGTCTCCAAGAGACCCAGTACTTC
len: 15; j_gene: TRBJ2-1; d_gene: TRBD1; abundance: .; v_gene: TRBV27; CDR3aa: CASSPRQGKDNEQFF; CDR3nt: TGTGCCAGCAGTCCCCGACAGGGTAAAGACAATGAGCAGTTCTTC
len: 15; j_gene: TRBJ2-1; d_gene: TRBD2; abundance: .; v_gene: TRBV6-2/TRBV6-3; CDR3aa: CASSEREGRVNEQFF; CDR3nt: TGTGCCAGCAGCGAGCGGGAGGGCCGCGTTAATGAGCAGTTCTTC
len: 15; j_gene: TRBJ1-1; d_gene: .; abundance: .; v_gene: TRBV7-9; CDR3aa: CASSLGFGENTEAFF; CDR3nt: TGTGCCAGCAGCTTAGGCTTCGGGGAGAACACTGAAGCTTTCTTT
len: 13; j_gene: TRBJ1-3; d_gene: .; abundance: .; v_gene: TRBV28; CDR3aa: CASRLTSGNTIYF; CDR3nt: TGTGCCAGCAGACTCACCTCTGGAAACACCATATATTTT
len: 12; j_gene: TRBJ1-6; d_gene: .; abundance: .; v_gene: TRBV21-1; CDR3aa: CARGGSDSPLHF; CDR3nt: TGTGCCAGGGGGGGGTCAGATTCACCCCTCCACTTT
len: 15; j_gene: TRBJ2-2; d_gene: TRBD1; abundance: .; v_gene: TRBV18; CDR3aa: CASSPGQVRTGELFF; CDR3nt: TGTGCCAGCTCACCAGGACAGGTCCGCACCGGGGAGCTGTTTTTT
len: 13; j_gene: TRBJ2-7; d_gene: .; abundance: .; v_gene: TRBV5-6; CDR3aa: CASSLNRVYEQYF; CDR3nt: TGTGCCAGCAGCTTGAACAGGGTTTACGAGCAGTACTTC
len: 13; j_gene: TRBJ2-1; d_gene: .; abundance: .; v_gene: TRBV18; CDR3aa: CASSPIQFNEQFF; CDR3nt: TGTGCCAGCTCACCAATACAGTTCAATGAGCAGTTCTTC
len: 15; j_gene: TRBJ1-4; d_gene: .; abundance: .; v_gene: TRBV9; CDR3aa: CASSPSGWVNEKLFF; CDR3nt: TGTGCCAGCAGCCCATCGGGGTGGGTTAATGAAAAACTGTTTTTT